This T cell receptor beta chain emerged from a study of cytomegalovirus exposure and HLA in healthy donors. Comments on this clone: Its antigen remains unknown.

Points from the study as a whole: For most TCR sequences rarity was the rule, although some public TCRs occurred in many donors. Specificity of a few CMV-associated chains for CMV antigens was verified in vitro.

The PCR was carried out with 60 Vbeta primers and 13 Jbeta primers. Clones were read by immunoSEQ multiplex PCR, and TCRdb kept only the in-frame ones, dropping some. The sample has about 55,000 clones; 77% are singletons. The sequenced sample consisted of PBMCs. The clonotype was recovered from a female donor in good health and CMV-seronegative.

CDR3 in DNA: TGTGCCAGCAAGACTAGCGAGAGCTCCTACGAGCAGTACTTC. This translates into CASKTSESSYEQYF. The chain employs TRBV25-1 and TRBJ2-5, with 8 bases that match TRBD2. The J call may be faulty, since TRBJ2-7 better matches the DNA end. Germline V gives CDR1 MGHDK, CDR2 SYGVNS. This CDR3 has 14 amino acids.